The entry below gives a single T cell receptor beta chain sequence along with its context. The antigen remains undetermined. The CDR3 has 15 residues. V was pared by 6 bases and J by 2 bases, with 8 bases of the junction left unmatched. Germline-derived CDR1 and CDR2 are SGHTA and FQGTGA. The protocol was immunoSEQ multiplex PCR, while the TCRdb copy is restricted to in-frame clones and leaves out a portion. Of 150,000 to 200,000 clones listed, almost 90% were seen once; the top ten hold about 8%. This sample was included in a study of T cell responses to AZD1222 COVID-19 vaccine. Broader study findings: In a largely white British group with more females than males, clonal diversity was possibly underestimated. The peak T cell response came first, and repertoires were sampled only after it.

The origin of this receptor is an adult in good health. The chain combines TRBV7-3 with TRBJ2-3, with TRBD2 matching 7 bases. This sample comprised peripheral blood, obtained on day 0 of AZD1222 vaccination. As DNA, the CDR3 is TGTGCCAGCAGGCCCGGACTAGGCAACACAGATACGCAGTATTTT. Translated, it gives CASRPGLGNTDTQYF. The full variable domain, completed using reference TRBV7-3 and TRBJ2-3, is GAGVSQTPSNKVTEKGKYVELRCDPISGHTALYWYRQSLGQGPEFLIYFQGTGAADDSGLPNDRFFAVRPEGSVSTLKIQRTERGDSAVYLCASRPGLGNTDTQYFGPGTRLTVL.